The T cell receptor (beta chain) under discussion was sequenced for a study of blood T cell repertoires in COVID-19. Study-wide context: Sites in the United States, Italy and Spain provided acute and convalescent COVID-19 samples.

The data were produced by immunoSEQ multiplex PCR, yet TCRdb's version contains in-frame clones alone and is incomplete. The profile covers just over 650,000 clones, with 85% to 90% appearing a single time and around 0.3% taken by the ten largest. Sequenced: peripheral blood. This clonotype was sampled from a woman aged 18-29 years with acute or convalescent COVID-19.

The chain's CDR3 is CATSERQEWGYTF. The CDR3 DNA follows: TGTGCCACCAGTGAAAGACAGGAATGGGGCTACACCTTC. J is TRBJ1-2 and V is TRBV24-1, with a possible D match to TRBD1 (6 bases). In germline, CDR1 is KGHDR, CDR2 SFDVKD. V lost 4 bases to trimming and J lost 8 bases, with 13 bases between them. The CDR3 is 13 amino acids.